Listed here are 6 T cell receptor beta chains from one sample, sequenced in a study of identical twins. One entry per CDR3 protein results from TCRdb running MiXCR on the 5' RACE reads. Of about 450,000 distinct CDR3 sequences in the sample, about 18% were seen once. Source material: naive T cells sorted from blood. Source of these receptors: a middle-aged man in good health.

This clonotype was picked up a small number of times. The rearrangement uses TRBV10-3 and TRBJ2-1; TRBD2 aligns across 13 bases. V was clipped by 5 bases and J by 8 bases; unmatched bases: 15. The germline V gene encodes CDR1 ENHRY and CDR2 SYGVKD. The CDR3 loop spans 18 amino acids. The CDR3 here is CAISKGLAGLLVGYEQFF. The CDR3 DNA follows: TGTGCCATCAGTAAGGGACTAGCGGGACTGTTAGTGGGCTATGAGCAGTTCTTC.

The V call is TRBV5-4, the J call TRBJ2-7; 8 nucleotides line up with TRBD2. With V trimmed by 4 bases and J by 5 bases, 11 bases remained unmatched. Germline-derived CDR1 and CDR2 are SGHNT and YYREEE (reference sequence). The CDR3 extends over 15 amino acids. CDR3 coding DNA: TGTGCCAGCAGCGATTATGTTAGCGGGGCCGACGAGCAGTACTTC. Its protein product is CASSDYVSGADEQYF.

J is TRBJ1-1 and V is TRBV5-5; tentatively, D is TRBD1 (5 bases). Germline V gene lookup returns CDR1 SGHKS and CDR2 YYEKEE (reference sequence). The CDR3 contains 14 residues. Between the trimmed V and J ends, which lost 2 bases and 0 bases, there was a span of 8 bases. This CDR3 is CASSLGEVNTEAFF. The CDR3 bases are TGTGCCAGCAGCTTAGGGGAGGTGAACACTGAAGCTTTCTTT.

The rearrangement uses TRBV28 and TRBJ2-2, with D maybe TRBD1 (5 bases). CDR3 length: 16 residues. Trimming left V 4 bases short and J 5 bases short, with 17 bases between. Germline CDR1 is MDHEN and CDR2 is SYDVKM. CDR3 bases: TGTGCCAGCAGTTCCGTCCCCCGGCAGGGAACCGGGGAGCTGTTTTTT. Amino acids: CASSSVPRQGTGELFF. Looking up the rest from reference TRBV28 and TRBJ2-2 gives the full variable domain: DVKVTQSSRYLVKRTGEKVFLECVQDMDHENMFWYRQDPGLGLRLIYFSYDVKMKEKGDIPEGYSVSREKKERFSLILESASTNQTSMYLCASSSVPRQGTGELFFGEGSRLTVL.

In its sample, this clonotype was seen a few times. The chain employs TRBV2 and TRBJ1-1, with D possibly TRBD1 on 5 matching bases. CDR1 is SNHLY, CDR2 FYNNEI, per germline. The CDR3 is 15 amino acids. V lost 4 bases and J lost 0, with 12 bases in between. CDR3 protein: CASSVQGVMNTEAFF. Written as DNA, the CDR3 is TGTGCCAGCAGTGTGCAGGGAGTAATGAACACTGAAGCTTTCTTT.

In its sample, this clonotype was seen many times. The gene calls are TRBV12-3 or TRBV12-4 and TRBJ2-6; D ambiguous. The germline V and J ends were trimmed by 7 bases and 2 bases, with 9 bases remaining between them. This CDR3 spans 14 amino acids. CDR3 DNA sequence: TGTGCCAGCACGCGTTTCCCTGGGGCCAACGTCCTGACTTTC. Amino acids: CASTRFPGANVLTF.